Described below is a single T cell receptor (beta chain) sequence and its context. TCRdb's table, derived via immunoSEQ multiplex PCR, lists solely in-frame clones and lacks some. The sample holds some 1.4 million clones, approximately 96% seen once. Germline V CDR1 and CDR2: SGHAT, FQNNGV. Trimming pared 2 bases from V and 2 bases from J, leaving 22 bases between. This CDR3 is 18 amino acids long. This record belongs to a study of shared clonotypes between healthy human individuals. The chain couples TRBV11-2 to TRBJ2-7; D not certain. This TCR was sampled from a man aged 30-40 years in good health. The sample consisted of naive CD4+ T cells sorted from blood. Regarding subset: CD45RA+ positively selected. CDR3 protein: CASSLRVNLINNPYEQYF. The CDR3 DNA follows: TGTGCCAGCAGCTTAAGGGTAAACCTCATAAACAACCCCTACGAGCAGTACTTC.